What follows are 30 T cell receptor beta chains derived from one specimen sequenced in a study of blood T cell repertoires in COVID-19. Repertoires were generated with immunoSEQ multiplex PCR, while TCRdb's copy carries only in-frame clones and drops some. The table shows some 40,000 clones, with more than 80% occurring only once. The specimen sequenced was peripheral blood. The receptors here all came from a man aged 55 to 70 in a cohort sampled during active COVID-19.

The genes are TRBV7-9 and TRBJ1-4; possible D gene TRBD1, 6 bases. CDR3 length: 14 amino acids. Germline V gene data show CDR1 as SEHNR and CDR2 as FQNEAQ (reference sequence). The V gene lost 3 bases and the J gene lost 2 bases, with 7 bases spanning the gap. In DNA form, the CDR3 reads TGTGCCAGCAGCTTGGGGGCCACTAATGAAAAACTGTTTTTT. Its translation: CASSLGATNEKLFF.

J is TRBJ2-1 and V is TRBV18; TRBD2 aligns across 11 bases. Trimming at V came to 2 bases and at J to 5 bases, leaving 8 bases not matched to a gene. This CDR3 region has 17 residues. Germline CDR1 reads KGHSH; CDR2 reads LQKENI. Here the CDR3 reads CASSPFVLAGVHNEQFF. DNA for the CDR3: TGTGCCAGCTCACCATTCGTACTAGCGGGAGTCCACAATGAGCAGTTCTTC.

This clone was counted a single time. The gene calls are TRBV19 and TRBJ1-4, with no clear D. CDR3 size: 12 residues. Trimming removed 3 bases from V and 11 bases from J, with 10 bases in between. The V gene's germline CDR1 is LNHDA and CDR2 SQIVND (reference sequence). CDR3 region: CASSIRWEKLFF. The CDR3 coding sequence is TGTGCCAGTAGTATTCGGTGGGAGAAACTGTTTTTT. Full variable domain (remainder filled in from reference TRBV19 and TRBJ1-4): DGGITQSPKYLFRKEGQNVTLSCEQNLNHDAMYWYRQDPGQGLRLIYYSQIVNDFQKGDIAEGYSVSREKKESFPLTVTSAQKNPTAFYLCASSIRWEKLFFGSGTQLSVL.

This chain connects TRBV28 to TRBJ1-4, with TRBD1 matching 8 bases. Looked up from germline, CDR1 is MDHEN and CDR2 is SYDVKM. This CDR3 spans 15 amino acids. V dropped 5 bases and J dropped 5; count of bases not matched to a gene: 7. CDR3 nucleotides: TGTGCCAGCAGTCTACTGGGGACAGGCAATGAAAAACTGTTTTTT. It encodes CASSLLGTGNEKLFF.

The sample holds one count of this clone. The chain employs TRBV20-1 and TRBJ2-7; 8 bases match TRBD1. The CDR3 consists of 15 residues. Germline V lookup: CDR1 DFQATT, CDR2 SNEGSKA (reference sequence). V dropped 3 bases and J dropped 3; count of bases not matched to a gene: 10. The CDR3 sequence is CSASDPGGAFYEQYF. The CDR3 bases are TGCAGTGCTAGTGATCCAGGGGGCGCTTTCTACGAGCAGTACTTC.

The rearrangement links TRBV3-1 (or the pseudogene TRBV3-2) to TRBJ2-7, with 8 bases that match TRBD2. The CDR3 covers 15 residues. The germline V gene has CDR1 LGHDT and CDR2 YNNKEL (reference sequence). V gave up 1 base and J gave up 6 bases; unmatched junction bases: 8. The CDR3 bases are TGTGCCAGCAGCCAAGTTCTACTAGCGGTCGGCGAGCAGTACTTC. Translated, it gives CASSQVLLAVGEQYF.

Written as DNA, the CDR3 is TGTGCCACCAGGGGACACGTTTCCACAGATACGCAGTATTTT. It specifies CATRGHVSTDTQYF. The rearrangement joins TRBV24-1 to TRBJ2-3; D might be TRBD1 (6 bases). Germline CDR1 KGHDR, CDR2 SFDVKD. The germline V and J ends were trimmed by 7 bases and 2 bases, with 12 bases remaining between them. This CDR3 is 14 amino acids long.

This chain joins TRBV10-2 and TRBJ2-3, with 12 bases fitting TRBD1. Germline loops: CDR1 WSHSY, CDR2 SAAADI. The CDR3 totals 18 residues. After removal of 0 bases from V and 6 bases from J, the junction contained 10 bases not matched to a gene. CDR3 sequence reads: CASSESWDRGRKSDTQYF. DNA of the CDR3: TGCGCCAGCAGTGAGTCGTGGGACAGGGGGCGTAAGTCGGATACGCAGTATTTT.

Of note for this clone: Its ends do not fully match the called genes, so a read error is possible. The chain couples TRBV28 to TRBJ2-7, with D perhaps matching TRBD1 (5 bases). This CDR3 has 15 residues. Germline CDR1 reads MDHEN; CDR2 reads SYDVKM. DNA for the CDR3: TGTGCCAGCAGTCCCTCGGCTGGTCTATCCAGGGCAGTGAACTTC. Translating it yields CASSPSAGLSRAVNF.

The chain employs TRBV9 and TRBJ2-7; 7 positions agree with TRBD1. This CDR3 is 16 amino acids long. J lost 5 bases, V lost 7 bases, and 18 bases had no gene match. Per the germline V gene, CDR1 is SGDLS and CDR2 is YYNGEE. The DNA of the CDR3 is TGTGCCAGCTCTCACTCGGGACAGATCCCAACCCACGAGCAGTACTTC. It translates to CASSHSGQIPTHEQYF. The full variable domain, with the rest looked up from reference TRBV9 and TRBJ2-7, is DSGVTQTPKHLITATGQRVTLRCSPRSGDLSVYWYQQSLDQGLQFLIQYYNGEERAKGNILERFSAQQFPDLHSELNLSSLELGDSALYFCASSHSGQIPTHEQYFGPGTRLTVT.

This clone was found many times. The germline gene is not matched at one end of the junction; a read error may be the cause. The V gene is TRBV6-5, the J gene TRBJ1-2, with D tentatively TRBD1 (5 bases). The CDR3 is made up of 11 amino acids. Germline V gives CDR1 MNHEY, CDR2 SVGAGI. The CDR3 reads CAVGGDYGYTF. The CDR3 region has the DNA TGTGCCGTGGGGGGAGACTATGGGTACACCTTC.

This clone was detected only once. This chain connects TRBV28 to TRBJ2-7; D is possibly TRBD1 (7 bases). Trimming shortened V by 4 bases and J by 6 bases, and 13 bases separated the two germline ends. The CDR3 is made up of 13 amino acids. Germline assignment: CDR1 MDHEN and CDR2 SYDVKM. The CDR3 sequence is CASSYNRGGEQYF. DNA of the CDR3: TGTGCCAGCAGTTATAACAGGGGAGGCGAGCAGTACTTC.

This clone was observed a handful of times. V is TRBV28 and J is TRBJ2-4, with TRBD1 matching 11 bases. Germline CDR1 is MDHEN and CDR2 is SYDVKM. Trimming at V came to 5 bases and at J to 7 bases, leaving 4 bases not matched to a gene. There are 14 residues in the CDR3. CDR3 residues: CASSLRDRGNIQYF. In DNA, the CDR3 is TGTGCCAGCAGTCTCCGGGACAGGGGGAACATTCAGTACTTC.

V and J are TRBV6-5 and TRBJ2-7; perhaps TRBD2 as D (6 bases). Deletions cut 8 bases from V and 0 bases from J, with 14 bases between. CDR1 is MNHEY, CDR2 SVGAGI, per germline. This CDR3 has 14 residues. The CDR3 DNA reads as TGTGCCAGCCGTACGGGGGTTGCCTCCTACGAGCAGTACTTC. This sequence encodes CASRTGVASYEQYF.

This chain joins TRBV6-6 and TRBJ1-4; D possibly corresponds to TRBD1 (6 bases). CDR3 length: 15 residues. Germline V gives CDR1 MNHNY, CDR2 SVGAGI (reference sequence). V lost 5 bases to trimming and J lost 1 base, with 11 bases between them. CDR3 residues: CASSQSGVTNEKLFF. In DNA, the CDR3 is TGTGCCAGCAGTCAATCAGGGGTAACTAATGAAAAACTGTTTTTT.

This chain joins TRBV4-1 and TRBJ2-1; TRBD2 aligns across 8 bases. Trimming took 2 bases from V and 5 from J; bases not matched to a gene: 8. This CDR3 region has 16 residues. Germline V CDR1 and CDR2: MGHRA, YSYEKL. The CDR3 DNA follows: TGCGCCAGCAGCCAAACGGTGACTAGCGTAAACAATGAGCAGTTCTTC. Its translation is CASSQTVTSVNNEQFF.

V and J are TRBV29-1 and TRBJ1-1; TRBD1 agrees at 9 bases. Germline V CDR1 and CDR2: SQVTM, ANQGSEA. V lost 7 bases to trimming and J lost 4 bases; unmatched junction nucleotides: 4. CDR3 size: 12 residues. CDR3 sequence reads: CSGDREGTEAFF. The CDR3 DNA reads TGCAGCGGGGACAGGGAGGGCACTGAAGCTTTCTTT.

The rearrangement links TRBV20-1 to TRBJ2-7; unclear D gene. The CDR3 consists of 13 residues. Trimming cost V 3 bases and J 6 bases, with 15 bases left between them. In germline, CDR1 is DFQATT, CDR2 SNEGSKA (reference sequence). The CDR3 sequence: CSASSLPGSEQYF. The CDR3 coding sequence is TGCAGTGCTAGTTCCTTGCCCGGTTCCGAGCAGTACTTC.

The chain employs TRBV2 and TRBJ1-5; D perhaps matches TRBD1 (5 bases). V lost 4 bases and J 5 bases, leaving 15 bases between the germline ends. Germline loops: CDR1 SNHLY, CDR2 FYNNEI. This CDR3 is built from 15 residues. The CDR3 spells CASSVGFQGHQPQHF. DNA of the CDR3: TGTGCCAGCAGTGTAGGCTTCCAGGGCCATCAGCCCCAGCATTTT.

This CDR3 is CASSLSTGLNTEAFF. In DNA form, the CDR3 reads TGCGCCAGCAGTTTATCTACAGGCTTGAACACTGAAGCTTTCTTT. The V gene is TRBV4-3, the J gene TRBJ1-1; the D gene is possibly TRBD1 (5 bases). V gave up 6 bases and J gave up 0 bases, with 14 bases separating them. The CDR3 length is 15 residues. CDR1 and CDR2 from the germline V gene are LGHNA and YSLEER.

This clone was recorded once. V usage is TRBV5-1 and J usage is TRBJ2-4; 9 nucleotides agree with TRBD1. This CDR3 is 17 amino acids long. V lost 2 bases and J lost 2; bases outside the gene matches: 8. Germline V gives CDR1 SGHRS, CDR2 YFSETQ. The CDR3 spells CASSFEPGQGSKNIQYF. In DNA form, the CDR3 reads TGCGCCAGCAGCTTTGAGCCGGGACAGGGCTCCAAAAACATTCAGTACTTC. Drawing the rest from reference TRBV5-1 and TRBJ2-4, the complete variable domain is KAGVTQTPRYLIKTRGQQVTLSCSPISGHRSVSWYQQTPGQGLQFLFEYFSETQRNKGNFPGRFSGRQFSNSRSEMNVSTLELGDSALYLCASSFEPGQGSKNIQYFGAGTRLSVL.

V and J are TRBV12-1 and TRBJ1-6; the table gives TRBD1 as D, unverified against the DNA. TRBV12-1 is termed a pseudogene. This CDR3 is built from 18 residues. The CDR3 DNA is TGTGCCAGCAGCTCCTACCCCCGCGGAACAGGGGCCAATTCACCCCTCCACTTT. It specifies CASSSYPRGTGANSPLHF.

This chain joins TRBV5-1 and TRBJ2-7, with 9 bases that match TRBD2. Germline V CDR1 and CDR2: SGHRS, YFSETQ. The CDR3 sequence is 16 residues long. V lost 5 bases to trimming and J lost 0 bases; unmatched junction nucleotides: 9. The CDR3 DNA sequence: TGCGCCAGCAGTGGGGCTAGCGGGACTAGCTCCTACGAGCAGTACTTC. Translation gives CASSGASGTSSYEQYF.

The rearrangement joins TRBV27 to TRBJ1-5; D not resolved. The V gene's germline CDR1 is MNHEY and CDR2 SMNVEV (reference sequence). The germline V and J ends were trimmed by 4 bases and 5 bases, with 9 bases remaining between them. The CDR3 contains 13 residues. The CDR3 spells CASSWRMDQPQHF. Written as DNA, the CDR3 is TGTGCCAGCAGTTGGCGGATGGATCAGCCCCAGCATTTT.

This chain connects TRBV3-1 (or the pseudogene TRBV3-2) to TRBJ1-2; 7 bases align to TRBD1. V shed 4 bases and J 6 bases; nucleotides not matched to a gene: 17. CDR3 size: 17 residues. CDR1 is LGHDT, CDR2 YNNKEL, per germline (reference sequence). CDR3 nucleotide sequence: TGTGCCAGCAGCCCCTCCCCTGGGACAGCCCAGGTCCATGGCTACACCTTC. Protein: CASSPSPGTAQVHGYTF.

This sequence joins TRBV25-1 and TRBJ2-1; 7 bases fit TRBD1. Trimming at V came to 1 base and at J to 7 bases, leaving 10 bases not matched to a gene. Germline CDR1 is MGHDK and CDR2 is SYGVNS. The CDR3 length is 16 residues. This CDR3 reads CASSELGRQGRNEQFF. For the CDR3, the DNA is TGTGCCAGCAGTGAATTGGGCCGACAGGGAAGGAATGAGCAGTTCTTC.

The rearrangement joins TRBV11-3 to TRBJ1-6; 8 bases agree with TRBD1. CDR3 length equals 14 residues. The germline V gene has CDR1 SGHNT and CDR2 YENEEA. V dropped 3 bases and J dropped 7; count of bases not matched to a gene: 2. The DNA of the CDR3 is TGTGCCAGCAGCTTCCGACAGGGGAATTCACCCCTCCACTTT. Translated, it gives CASSFRQGNSPLHF.

The rearrangement joins TRBV29-1 to TRBJ2-7, with TRBD1 as a possible D gene (6 bases). Germline CDR1 reads SQVTM; CDR2 reads ANQGSEA. The CDR3 length is 16 residues. V dropped 0 bases and J dropped 2 bases, with 17 bases sitting between them. The DNA of the CDR3 is TGCAGCGTTGAAGATCTTCGGGACGGGGACACCTACGAGCAGTACTTC. Residues: CSVEDLRDGDTYEQYF.

The chain is built from TRBV12-3 or TRBV12-4 and TRBJ2-7; weak D call: TRBD1 (6 bases). This CDR3 has 13 residues. V lost 6 bases, J lost 0 bases, and 9 bases lay in between. The CDR3 DNA sequence: TGTGCCAGCAGACAGGGCCCCTCCTACGAGCAGTACTTC. Its protein is CASRQGPSYEQYF.

The CDR3 spells CATSRDRVLEGKTQYF. Written as DNA, the CDR3 is TGTGCCACCAGCAGAGACAGGGTATTAGAAGGGAAGACCCAGTACTTC. V and J are TRBV15 and TRBJ2-5; tentatively, D is TRBD1 (5 bases). The CDR3 has 16 residues. V was clipped by 0 bases and J by 6 bases, with 17 bases between them. Germline values: CDR1 LNHNV, CDR2 YYDKDF (reference sequence).